A single sample is the source of the 12 T cell receptor beta chains below, sequenced in a study of blood T cell repertoires in COVID-19. Measured with immunoSEQ multiplex PCR; TCRdb has only the in-frame clones, and not every one. The profile shows over 45,000 clones, around four fifths of them singletons. The sequenced sample consisted of peripheral blood. The receptors come from a human donor in a cohort sampled during active COVID-19.

This chain connects TRBV11-2 to TRBJ1-1; D gene ambiguous. This CDR3 has 15 amino acids. The V end lost 2 bases, the J end lost 8 bases, and 18 bases lay between the germline ends. Per the germline V gene, CDR1 is SGHAT and CDR2 is FQNNGV. The CDR3 is CASSLRPVGQMEAFF. CDR3 in DNA: TGTGCCAGCAGCTTACGTCCGGTTGGGCAGATGGAAGCTTTCTTT.

The chain employs TRBV11-3 and TRBJ1-1; D ambiguous. The CDR3 loop spans 14 amino acids. Germline loops: CDR1 SGHNT, CDR2 YENEEA. V lost 5 bases, J lost 4 bases, and 14 bases lay in between. The CDR3 here is CASSISGGVTEAFF. The CDR3 DNA is TGTGCCAGCAGCATCTCCGGAGGTGTCACTGAAGCTTTCTTT.

The chain is built from TRBV4-1 and TRBJ2-1; 11 nucleotides agree with TRBD2. This CDR3 region has 18 residues. V was pared by 5 bases and J by 6 bases, with 15 bases of the junction left unmatched. The germline gives CDR1 MGHRA, CDR2 YSYEKL. The CDR3 loop reads CASSALELSGGAVNEQFF. In DNA form, the CDR3 reads TGCGCCAGCAGCGCTCTCGAACTTAGCGGGGGGGCCGTCAATGAGCAGTTCTTC.

This chain joins TRBV7-9 and TRBJ1-3; 7 nucleotides match TRBD1. The CDR3 sequence is 15 residues long. V lost 0 bases and J lost 15; bases outside the gene matches: 14. Germline V gives CDR1 SEHNR, CDR2 FQNEAQ (reference sequence). The CDR3 protein is CASSLASDRAPAGYF. CDR3 DNA sequence: TGTGCCAGCAGCTTAGCGAGTGACAGGGCTCCTGCTGGATATTTT.

This clone was found a few times. The chain uses TRBV4-1 and TRBJ1-6; the match to TRBD1 covers 8 bases. The germline V gene encodes CDR1 MGHRA and CDR2 YSYEKL. Losses at the gene ends were 1 base for V and 5 bases for J; bases not matched to a gene: 1. This CDR3 contains 15 residues. This CDR3 is CASSQGGQDNSPLHF. In DNA, the CDR3 is TGCGCCAGCAGCCAAGGGGGACAGGATAATTCACCCCTCCACTTT.

V and J are TRBV5-6 and TRBJ2-7; 8 bases are a match to TRBD1. CDR1 is SGHDT and CDR2 is YYEEEE in the germline V gene. V lost 4 bases and J lost 1; bases outside the gene matches: 13. The CDR3 is 17 residues long. The CDR3 sequence is CASSNPLGRGLSYEQYF. CDR3 coding DNA: TGTGCCAGCAGCAACCCCTTGGGCAGGGGGCTGTCCTACGAGCAGTACTTC.

The chain recombines TRBV7-2 with TRBJ1-5; TRBD1 is a possible D gene (5 bases). Trimming cost V 3 bases and J 6 bases, with 15 bases left between them. This CDR3 contains 15 residues. Germline loops: CDR1 SGHTA, CDR2 FQGNSA. The CDR3 DNA sequence: TGTGCCAGCAGCTTCGGGGGGGGGTATGGTCAGCCCCAGCATTTT. Its protein product is CASSFGGGYGQPQHF.

This chain connects TRBV9 to TRBJ1-1; 7 nucleotides agree with TRBD1. The CDR3 sequence is 16 residues long. The trim removed 2 bases at V and 1 base at J, leaving 8 bases unmatched. The germline V gene has CDR1 SGDLS and CDR2 YYNGEE. The CDR3 sequence: CASSVLQGSGNTEAFF. In DNA form, the CDR3 reads TGTGCCAGCAGCGTTTTACAGGGGTCAGGGAACACTGAAGCTTTCTTT.

The rearrangement joins TRBV24-1 to TRBJ2-3; D remains unclear. Trimming cost V 9 bases and J 4 bases, with 19 bases left between them. This CDR3 region has 15 residues. Germline CDR1 KGHDR, CDR2 SFDVKD. The CDR3 region is CATPLRNTYSDTQYF. In nucleotides, the CDR3 is TGTGCCACCCCCTTGAGGAACACGTACTCAGATACGCAGTATTTT.

The chain joins TRBV3-1 (or the pseudogene TRBV3-2) to TRBJ2-2, with TRBD2 identical over 9 bases. The ends lost 3 bases at V and 4 bases at J; junction bases unmatched: 3. There are 15 residues in the CDR3. Germline values: CDR1 LGHDT, CDR2 YNNKEL (reference sequence). The CDR3 DNA reads TGTGCCAGCAGCCAGCTTAGCGGGGGCACCGGGGAGCTGTTTTTT. Translation gives CASSQLSGGTGELFF.

V gene TRBV9 combines with J gene TRBJ1-1, with 12 bases lining up with TRBD1. Germline values: CDR1 SGDLS, CDR2 YYNGEE. The CDR3 covers 17 residues. Trimming cost V 3 bases and J 3 bases; bases outside gene matches: 9. The CDR3 DNA sequence: TGTGCCAGCAGCGATAGCGGGACAGGGGGCGCGGACACTGAAGCTTTCTTT. Residues: CASSDSGTGGADTEAFF.

This sequence joins TRBV10-3 and TRBJ2-1; TRBD1 matches at 8 bases. The CDR3 extends over 14 amino acids. J was trimmed by 5 bases and V by 6 bases; bases with no gene match: 6. Germline values: CDR1 ENHRY, CDR2 SYGVKD. CDR3: CAISGGQGDNEQFF. Written as DNA, the CDR3 is TGTGCCATCAGCGGAGGACAGGGCGACAATGAGCAGTTCTTC.